One and the same sample provided the 9 T cell receptor beta chains below, sequenced in a study of T cell repertoires in cytomegalovirus infection. TCRdb ran MiXCR on the reads and lists one entry per CDR3 protein. Of approximately 910,000 distinct CDR3 sequences in the sample, roughly 31% are singletons; the top ten hold over 12%. Their antigens are not known. The sequenced sample was cultured CD8+ T cells from PBMCs, obtained from culture after CMV antigen stimulation. The receptors come from a human donor in good health (CMV status not recorded). Some clones in this sample may be carry-over from other donors' samples.

A single count supports this clonotype. V usage is TRBV6-2 or TRBV6-3 and J usage is TRBJ1-5; D uncertain. V lost 6 bases and J lost 4, with 13 bases in between. The CDR3 has 14 residues. CDR1 and CDR2 from the germline V gene are MNHEY and SVGEGT. CDR3 DNA: TGTGCCAGCAGCGTGATTGAGAGGAATCAGCCCCAGCATTTT. Translating gives CASSVIERNQPQHF.

The genes are TRBV24-1 and TRBJ2-5; the D gene is possibly TRBD2 (6 bases). This CDR3 region has 17 residues. The V end lost 4 bases, the J end lost 4 bases, and 21 bases lay between the germline ends. Germline V lookup: CDR1 KGHDR, CDR2 SFDVKD. This CDR3 is CATSEPSEGAVAETQYF. CDR3 in DNA: TGTGCCACCAGTGAGCCATCGGAGGGCGCGGTGGCAGAGACCCAGTACTTC.

The J gene is TRBJ2-5, the V gene TRBV2; D possibly corresponds to TRBD1 (6 bases). The V end lost 5 bases, the J end lost 3 bases, and 10 bases lay between the germline ends. Germline V lookup: CDR1 SNHLY, CDR2 FYNNEI. The CDR3 extends over 13 amino acids. The CDR3 DNA reads TGTGCCAGCAGTTTTACAGGGAAAGAGACCCAGTACTTC. As protein: CASSFTGKETQYF.

V usage is TRBV20-1 and J usage is TRBJ2-1; 7 bases map to TRBD2. The CDR3 extends over 14 amino acids. Germline loops: CDR1 DFQATT, CDR2 SNEGSKA (reference sequence). The J segment lost 7 bases and the V segment lost 5 bases, leaving 11 bases of the junction unmatched. The CDR3 DNA is TGCAGTGCTCCGTCCCGGGACTATGGAAATGAGCAGTTCTTC. Translated: CSAPSRDYGNEQFF.

The chain links TRBV27 to TRBJ1-2; D possibly corresponds to TRBD1 (5 bases). V gave up 0 bases and J gave up 1 base, with 15 bases separating them. CDR1 and CDR2 (germline): MNHEY, SMNVEV (reference sequence). The length of the CDR3 is 17 residues. The CDR3 spells CASSLSTPRGVNYGYTF. The DNA of the CDR3 is TGTGCCAGCAGTTTATCGACCCCGCGGGGGGTTAACTATGGCTACACCTTC.

V usage is TRBV7-8 and J usage is TRBJ2-1, with D perhaps TRBD1 or TRBD2 (5 bases each). Germline V CDR1 and CDR2: SGHVS, FQNEAQ. The CDR3 contains 15 residues. The V gene lost 5 bases and the J gene lost 5 bases, with 16 bases spanning the gap. CDR3 sequence reads: CASSPTGTTHNEQFF. The CDR3 DNA reads TGTGCCAGCAGCCCGACCGGGACCACCCACAATGAGCAGTTCTTC.

In this sample, this clonotype turned up a few times. The gene calls are TRBV28 and TRBJ2-7; TRBD1 matches at 9 bases. V shed 5 bases and J 3 bases; nucleotides not matched to a gene: 11. Germline-derived CDR1 and CDR2 are MDHEN and SYDVKM. The CDR3 length is 16 residues. The CDR3 nucleotides read TGTGCCAGCAGTCCCCAGGACAGGGGAGTGGTCTACGAGCAGTACGTC. This gives the protein CASSPQDRGVVYEQYV.

At least ten counts were recorded for this clonotype. The rearrangement uses TRBV7-8 and TRBJ2-1; 7 bases line up with TRBD1. This CDR3 region has 16 residues. Germline assignment: CDR1 SGHVS and CDR2 FQNEAQ. J lost 4 bases, V lost 1 base, and 7 bases had no gene match. This chain's CDR3 is CASSLESGQQYNEQFF. In DNA, the CDR3 is TGTGCCAGCAGCTTAGAATCGGGACAGCAATACAATGAGCAGTTCTTC.

This clonotype showed up just once. The chain recombines TRBV2 with TRBJ1-6; D is ambiguous. The germline V gene has CDR1 SNHLY and CDR2 FYNNEI. V was clipped by 5 bases and J by 8 bases, with 10 bases between them. This CDR3 is built from 13 residues. In nucleotides, the CDR3 is TGTGCCAGCAGTAGGCCCCGGGATTCACCCCTCCACTTT. Its protein is CASSRPRDSPLHF.